The entry that follows covers one T cell receptor beta chain sequence. The antigen it recognizes is unknown. Base qualities are not at hand, and no much larger clone is one base apart. The immunoSEQ Assay, a bias-controlled multiplex PCR, was used to amplify TCRbeta CDR3 regions from genomic DNA. The original pipeline was this. The number of nucleated cells in each sample was estimated by amplification of reference gene primers within the assay. Sequence reads were collapsed and filtered to measure the absolute abundance of every unique TCRbeta CDR3 rearrangement. For each sample, productive Simpson clonality was calculated as the square root of Simpson's diversity index over productive rearrangements. This is the immuneACCESS table as TCRdb keeps it, with only in-frame sequences that have V and J called. A part of the clones is gone; compared with another copy, unresolved V genes explain less than half, and the rest is unexplained. V, J and clone size derive from that table, while D and trimming were established from the DNA sequence. Counted in this sample were roughly 250,000 clones; around 82% of them appeared once. Around 9.2% of the sample is in the top ten clones.

These data belong to a study of blood T cell repertoires in COVID-19 (dated by TCRdb to the early 2020s). Concerning the study at large: Samples covering the acute and convalescent phases of COVID-19 were provided by collaborators in the United States, Italy and Spain. The repertoires were made available in a free public database intended to serve as a resource for research on the immune response to SARS-CoV-2. Where available, HLA class I and class II types were taken from metadata supplied by the sample provider and were not determined by assay-based typing. The samples were drawn from the first 160 participants of the ongoing ImmuneRACE study and from some 1,300 subjects provided by 6 global collaborators. Nearly every sample came with metadata listing a de-identified subject ID, COVID-19 status, age in years and sex. Deeply sampled blood TCRbeta repertoires from subjects exposed to, actively infected with, or recovered from COVID-19 were included in the dataset. The material from the prospective study consisted of cDNA or gDNA derived from T cells, B-cell-depleted T cells, or PBMCs. The research as a whole found: Clinical and demographic metadata were provided uncurated, with the amount varying by source and participant.

The collaborating institutions used their own protocols to collect whole blood in K2EDTA tubes. For TCRbeta analysis, collaborators shipped samples as frozen whole blood, isolated PBMCs, or DNA extracted from either of those sample types. The CDR3 runs 12 amino acids, cysteine and phenylalanine included. Left in the record is the CDR3 DNA by itself, 36 bases read in frame from the first base. The germline ends are 5 bases apart after V is trimmed by 3 bases and J by 3 bases. In the germline V gene (reference sequence), CDR1 corresponds to SGHKS and CDR2 to YYEKEE. The chain joins TRBV5-5 to TRBJ2-3; a weak D assignment points to TRBD2 (5 bases agree). The sequenced sample consisted of peripheral blood. The receptor was isolated from a human donor in a cohort sampled during active COVID-19. CDR3 reads: CASSSGTDTQYF. In nucleotides, the sequence is TGTGCCAGCAGCTCGGGGACAGATACGCAGTATTTT. Outside the CDR3, residues come from the reference TRBV5-5 and TRBJ2-3 proteins, so the full variable domain is: DAGVTQSPTHLIKTRGQQVTLRCSPISGHKSVSWYQQVLGQGPQFIFQYYEKEERGRGNFPDRFSARQFPNYSSELNVNALLLGDSALYLCASSSGTDTQYFGPGTRLTVL.